The clone carrying this TCR beta chain was counted once. Its antigen is undetermined. CDR1 is ENHRY, CDR2 SYGVKD, per germline. V was shortened by 0 bases and J by 5 bases, with 10 bases between the two germline ends. CDR3 length: 14 residues. The source of the sample is a study of OX40 agonist ivuxolimab in advanced cancers. Study overall: Eligibility rules accepted prior anti-PD-1, anti-PD-L1 or anti-CTLA-4 therapy, and 40% had some. Findings and limits, study-wide: Those patients achieving a partial response at 0.1-3.0 mg/kg showed among the lowest clonal expansion. Expanded peripheral T cell antigen specificity was not determined.

The table came from immunoSEQ multiplex PCR; TCRdb's copy has only in-frame clones and leaves some out. The table shows about 79,000 clones, with roughly four fifths occurring only once. V is TRBV10-3 and J is TRBJ1-1, with D possibly being TRBD1 (5 bases). This sequence originates from an adult with an advanced solid tumor such as melanoma, head and neck, liver or kidney cancer. Sequencing used CD4+ or CD8+ T cells sorted from blood, obtained in a trial of the OX40 agonist ivuxolimab. CDR3: CAISESGRETEAFF. Here the CDR3 DNA reads TGTGCCATCAGTGAGTCGGGGCGGGAAACTGAAGCTTTCTTT.